This T cell receptor (beta chain) was obtained from a study of OX40 agonist ivuxolimab in advanced cancers. Data came from immunoSEQ multiplex PCR; TCRdb stores just in-frame clones and leaves some out. The sample consists of 65,000 to 95,000 clones, roughly 88% of them appearing once. The sequencing used CD4+ or CD8+ T cells sorted from blood, collected in a trial of the OX40 agonist ivuxolimab. The source is an adult with an advanced solid tumor such as melanoma, head and neck, liver or kidney cancer.

Written as DNA, the CDR3 is TGCAGCGTGCTAATTATAGGACAGGGGAACACTGAAGCTTTCTTT. It encodes CSVLIIGQGNTEAFF. The chain joins TRBV29-1 to TRBJ1-1, with TRBD1 matching 8 bases. This CDR3 has 15 residues. Germline V gene lookup returns CDR1 SQVTM and CDR2 ANQGSEA. J lost 1 base, V lost 6 bases, and 10 bases had no gene match.